This TCR beta chain comes out of a study of shared clonotypes between healthy human individuals. On the study more broadly: A couple of women and a few men aged 18 to 49 made up the donors.

The V gene lost 4 bases and the J gene lost 1 base, with 17 bases spanning the gap. Germline loops: CDR1 SGHDT, CDR2 YYEEEE. The CDR3 extends over 16 amino acids. The data were produced by immunoSEQ multiplex PCR, yet TCRdb's version contains in-frame clones alone and is incomplete. Of some 2 million clones in the sample, 85% to 95% were seen once. The V call is TRBV5-6, the J call TRBJ1-1; unclear D gene. The sequence came from a young man in good health. The sequenced sample was naive CD4+ T cells sorted from blood. Subset: CD45RA+ positively selected. CDR3 in amino acids: CASSPQKRGWNTEAFF. DNA for the CDR3: TGTGCCAGCAGCCCCCAAAAGCGGGGATGGAACACTGAAGCTTTCTTT.